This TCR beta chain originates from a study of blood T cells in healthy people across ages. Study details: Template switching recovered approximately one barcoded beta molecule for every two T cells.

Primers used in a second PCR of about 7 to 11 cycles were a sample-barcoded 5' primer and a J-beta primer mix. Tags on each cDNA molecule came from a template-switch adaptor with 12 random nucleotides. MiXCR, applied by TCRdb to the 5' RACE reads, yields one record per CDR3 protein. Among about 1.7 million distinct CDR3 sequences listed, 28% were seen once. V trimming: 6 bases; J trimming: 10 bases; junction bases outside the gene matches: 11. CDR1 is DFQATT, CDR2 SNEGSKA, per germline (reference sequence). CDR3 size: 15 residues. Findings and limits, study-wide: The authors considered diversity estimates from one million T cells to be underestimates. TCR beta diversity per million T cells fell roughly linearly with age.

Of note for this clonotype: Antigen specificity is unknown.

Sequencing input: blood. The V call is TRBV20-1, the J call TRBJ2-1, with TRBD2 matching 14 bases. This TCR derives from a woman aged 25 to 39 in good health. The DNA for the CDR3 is TGCAGTGCGGATAAAGCGGGACTAGCGGGGGAGGAGCAGTTCTTC. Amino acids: CSADKAGLAGEEQFF.